These T cell receptor beta chains were read from a single sample in a study of shared clonotypes between healthy human individuals. The assay was immunoSEQ multiplex PCR, and TCRdb's table has in-frame clones only and misses some. The sample records approximately 350,000 clones, around 96% being singletons. Sequenced input: memory CD8+ T cells sorted from blood. The receptors here all came from a man between 25 and 39 years old in good health. Both conserved end residues are part of each CDR3. The D gene is left open where the match is weak. The size of a clone is reported for some rows only, either as once, few or many, or as a class for expanded clones.

TRBV20-1	TRBJ1-1	-	-	TGCAGTGCCAGAAGGACTGAAGCTTTCTTT	CSARRTEAFF
TRBV29-1	TRBJ2-3	TRBD1	-	TGCAGCAAGGACAGGGTGAGAGGGGGTACGCAGTATTTT	CSKDRVRGGTQYF
TRBV28	TRBJ1-2	-	-	TGTGCCAGCAGCCCTCGTCGGGGCAGGCTTAACTATGGCTACACCTTC	CASSPRRGRLNYGYTF
TRBV5-1	TRBJ2-2	-	-	TGCGCCAGCAGCTTAAGCACCGGGGAGCTGTTTTTT	CASSLSTGELFF
TRBV19	TRBJ2-3	TRBD2	-	TGTGCCAGTAGAACCGGGACTACACCGACAGATACGCAGTATTTT	CASRTGTTPTDTQYF
TRBV5-1	TRBJ2-1	TRBD1	-	TGCGCCAGCACCCAGGGGGCCGAGCAGTTCTTC	CASTQGAEQFF
TRBV6-1	TRBJ1-5	-	-	TGTGCCAGCAGTGCTGGGGGGAGCAGCAATCAGCCCCAGCATTTT	CASSAGGSSNQPQHF
TRBV29-1	TRBJ2-7	TRBD2	-	TGCAGCGCCTCACTTCGTCAACCCGCAATGGCGGGAGTATACGAGCAGTACTTC	CSASLRQPAMAGVYEQYF
TRBV21-1	TRBJ1-1	-	once	TGTGCCAGCAGCTCAGACAGGGGTTGGACTGAAGCTTTCTTT	CASSSDRGWTEAFF
TRBV20-1	TRBJ1-2	TRBD1	-	TGCAGCCCCGGGACAGGGTGGAGCTACACCTTC	CSPGTGWSYTF
TRBV9	TRBJ1-4	-	-	TGTGCCAGCAGCGTACAGGCTAATGAAAAACTGTTTTTT	CASSVQANEKLFF
TRBV28	TRBJ2-2	TRBD2	-	TGTGCCAGCAGGCTAGCGGGAGGACCTCCGGGGGAGCTGTTTTTT	CASRLAGGPPGELFF
TRBV6-6	TRBJ2-7	-	-	TGTGCCAGCAAAAAAGAGGGGAGTTACGAGCAGTACTTC	CASKKEGSYEQYF
TRBV10-1	TRBJ2-2	TRBD2	-	TGCGCCAGCAGTGAGTCGTCGACTAGCGGGAACACCGGGGAGCTGTTTTTT	CASSESSTSGNTGELFF
TRBV30	TRBJ1-1	-	-	TGTGCCTGGAGTTGGAGGACTGAAGCTTTCTTT	CAWSWRTEAFF
TRBV5-1	TRBJ1-2	TRBD1	few	TGCGCCAGCAGGGAGCAGTGGACAGGGTACTATGGCTACACCTTC	CASREQWTGYYGYTF
TRBV7-2	TRBJ2-1	TRBD2	-	TGTGCCAGCAGCTTACTCTCTAGCGGGAGTGAGCAGTTCTTC	CASSLLSSGSEQFF
TRBV6-5	TRBJ1-3	-	-	TGTGCCAGCAGACAGGGCTCTGGAAACACCATATATTTT	CASRQGSGNTIYF
TRBV6-1	TRBJ2-7	-	-	TGTGCCAGCCCAGAAGCAGGGACATTGGGCTACGAGCAGTACTTC	CASPEAGTLGYEQYF
TRBV28	TRBJ2-7	-	once	TGTGCCAGCAGTTTTAAGTTTAGGTACGAGCAGTACTTC	CASSFKFRYEQYF
TRBV21-1	TRBJ2-3	-	-	TGTGCCAGACAGTTGGTAGCCCTTTGGGGAACAGATACGCAGTATTTT	CARQLVALWGTDTQYF
TRBV30	TRBJ2-1	TRBD2	-	TGTGCCTGGAGTGTACTGGGACTAGCGGGAAGCAATGAGCAGTTCTTC	CAWSVLGLAGSNEQFF
TRBV9	TRBJ2-5	TRBD1	-	TGTGCCAGCAGCGCAGAAGGACAGGGCTGGGAGACCCAGTACTTC	CASSAEGQGWETQYF
TRBV30	TRBJ1-5	TRBD1	-	TGTGCCTGGAGGGGACAGGGGCAGGGCAATCAGCCCCAGCATTTT	CAWRGQGQGNQPQHF
TRBV7-9	TRBJ2-7	TRBD2	-	TGTGCCAGCAGCCCGCCGGGACTAGCGTTCAGCTACGAGCAGTACTTC	CASSPPGLAFSYEQYF
TRBV12-2	TRBJ2-1	-	-	TGTGCAAGTCGTTCCCTAGCGGGAAAAACAATCAACGAGCAGTTCTTC	CASRSLAGKTINEQFF
TRBV29-1	TRBJ2-1	TRBD2	-	TGCAGCGTTGACCGGCTAGCGGGGTACAATGAGCAGTTCTTC	CSVDRLAGYNEQFF
TRBV10-3	TRBJ2-3	-	-	TGTGCCATCAGTGGAGCGGCAGGACTCGGTACGCAGTATTTT	CAISGAAGLGTQYF
TRBV30	TRBJ1-5	-	-	TGTGCCTGGAGTGTACAAGAAAATCAGCCCCAGCATTTT	CAWSVQENQPQHF
TRBV19	TRBJ2-5	-	-	TGTGCCAGTAGTATAGCGGGAGCAGAGACCCAGTACTTC	CASSIAGAETQYF
TRBV6-1	TRBJ2-2	-	-	TGTGCCAGCAGTGAAGTGGGGGGGAACACCGGGGAGCTGTTTTTT	CASSEVGGNTGELFF
TRBV5-1	TRBJ2-3	TRBD2	-	TGCGCCAGCAGCTTGGTTGGGACTTCCCGGGGGGAGAATACGCAGTATTTT	CASSLVGTSRGENTQYF
TRBV18	TRBJ2-7	TRBD1	-	TGTGCCAGCTCCCCGGGACAGGGTCCCTACGAGCAGTACTTC	CASSPGQGPYEQYF
TRBV19	TRBJ1-5	-	once	TGTGCCAGTAGTATACCCATCGGGTCGGGCAATCAGCCCCAGCATTTT	CASSIPIGSGNQPQHF
TRBV5-1	TRBJ1-4	TRBD1	once	TGCGCCAGCAGCTTGAGAGACAGGGGGCGCACTAATGAAAAACTGTTTTTT	CASSLRDRGRTNEKLFF
TRBV10-3	TRBJ2-2	-	-	TGTGCCATCAGTGAACCAGGGAACACCGGGGGGCTGTTTTTT	CAISEPGNTGGLFF
TRBV5-6	TRBJ2-7	-	-	TGTGCCAGCAGCTCCAGGGGTTACGAGCAGTACTTC	CASSSRGYEQYF
TRBV6-1	TRBJ2-5	-	-	TGTGCCAGCAGTGAAGCGAGGCTAGCGAGACAAGAGACCCAGTACTTC	CASSEARLARQETQYF